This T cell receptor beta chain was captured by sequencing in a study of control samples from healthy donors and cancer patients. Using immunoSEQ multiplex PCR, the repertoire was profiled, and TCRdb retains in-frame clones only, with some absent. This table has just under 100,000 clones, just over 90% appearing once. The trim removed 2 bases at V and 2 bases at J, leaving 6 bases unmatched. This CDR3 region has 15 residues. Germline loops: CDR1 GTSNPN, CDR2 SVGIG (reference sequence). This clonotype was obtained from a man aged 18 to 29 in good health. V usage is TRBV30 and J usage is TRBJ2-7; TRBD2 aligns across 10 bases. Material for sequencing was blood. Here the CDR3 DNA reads TGTGCCTGGAGTCCTCCACTAGCGGGGCCCTACGAGCAGTACTTC. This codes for CAWSPPLAGPYEQYF.